This record looks at one T cell receptor (beta chain) sequence and its context. V gave up 1 base and J gave up 0 bases, with 16 bases separating them. The CDR3 runs to 18 residues. Germline V gives CDR1 SGHVS, CDR2 FNYEAQ. Construction of the TCRbeta library involved unique molecular identifiers. TCRdb passed the PCR reads through MiXCR, listing each CDR3 protein once. The data contain tens of thousands of distinct CDR3 sequences, 6% to 8.5% of them singletons. This sample is part of a study of T-cell reconstitution after alpha-beta-depleted transplantation in children. The sample here was PBMCs from the stem cell graft donor, taken from the stem cell graft. The sequence was collected from a human donor who donated a stem cell graft to a child with acute lymphoblastic leukemia. V usage is TRBV7-6 and J usage is TRBJ2-1; unclear D gene. CDR3 residues: CASSLDDRGLSSYNEQFF. Here the CDR3 DNA reads TGTGCCAGCAGCTTAGATGATCGAGGCCTTAGCTCCTACAATGAGCAGTTCTTC. Full variable domain (missing parts from reference TRBV7-6 and TRBJ2-1): GAGVSQSPRYKVTKRGQDVALRCDPISGHVSLYWYRQALGQGPEFLTYFNYEAQQDKSGLPNDRFSAERPEGSISTLTIQRTEQRDSAMYRCASSLDDRGLSSYNEQFFGPGTRLTVL.